This T cell receptor beta chain originates from a study of shared clonotypes between healthy human individuals. Germline V gene data show CDR1 as SGHKS and CDR2 as YYEKEE (reference sequence). With 1 base clipped from V and 6 bases from J, the junction kept 10 bases outside the gene matches. This CDR3 region has 16 residues. Clones were sequenced by immunoSEQ multiplex PCR, and TCRdb holds only the in-frame ones, with some missing. The profile shows approximately 2.5 million clones, 93% of them singletons. This sequence was found in a man in his late teens or twenties in good health. Some clones in this sample may be carry-over from other donors' samples. Sample: naive CD4+ T cells from PBMCs. The subset was: CD45RA+ positively selected. The chain couples TRBV5-5 to TRBJ2-4; 7 bases match TRBD2. The CDR3 nucleotides read TGTGCCAGCAGCTTGCAAGGGACTAACTGGAGAAACATTCAGTACTTC. This translates into CASSLQGTNWRNIQYF.